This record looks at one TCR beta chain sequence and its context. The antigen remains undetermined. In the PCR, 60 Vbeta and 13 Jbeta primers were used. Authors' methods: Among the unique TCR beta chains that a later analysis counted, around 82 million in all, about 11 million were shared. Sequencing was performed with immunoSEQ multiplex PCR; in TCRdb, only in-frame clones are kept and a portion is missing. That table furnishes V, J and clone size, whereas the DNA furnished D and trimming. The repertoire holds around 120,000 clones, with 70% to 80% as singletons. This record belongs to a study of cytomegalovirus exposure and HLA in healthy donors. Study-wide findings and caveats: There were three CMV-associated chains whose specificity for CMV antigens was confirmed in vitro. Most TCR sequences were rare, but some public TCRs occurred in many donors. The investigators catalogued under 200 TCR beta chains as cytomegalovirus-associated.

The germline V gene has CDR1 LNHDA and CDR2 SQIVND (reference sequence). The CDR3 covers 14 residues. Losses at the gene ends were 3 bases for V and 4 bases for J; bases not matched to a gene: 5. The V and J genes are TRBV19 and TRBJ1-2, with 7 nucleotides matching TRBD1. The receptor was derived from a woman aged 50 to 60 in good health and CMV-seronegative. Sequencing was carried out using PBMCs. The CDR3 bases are TGTGCCAGTAGTATTGACAGGGAGGCCTATGGCTACACCTTC. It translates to CASSIDREAYGYTF.